The T cell receptor beta chain under discussion was sequenced for a study of T-cell reconstitution after alpha-beta-depleted transplantation in children. Unique molecular identifiers were incorporated when the TCRbeta library was constructed. TCRdb recomputed calls from the PCR reads with MiXCR, one row per CDR3 protein. The table lists over 300,000 distinct CDR3 sequences, 10% to 13% of them singletons. This clonotype came up many times. CDR3 length equals 15 residues. CDR1 MDHEN and CDR2 SYDVKM come from the germline V gene. V trimming: 6 bases; J trimming: 6 bases; junction bases outside the gene matches: 8.

The material was PBMCs from the stem cell graft donor, obtained from the stem cell graft. This chain uses TRBV28 with TRBJ2-2, with TRBD1 identical over 9 bases. The origin of this receptor is a human donor who donated a stem cell graft to a child with acute lymphoblastic leukemia. CDR3 protein: CASSFGTGRAGELFF. The DNA of the CDR3 is TGTGCCAGCAGCTTCGGGACAGGGAGGGCCGGGGAGCTGTTTTTT.